The 15 T cell receptor beta chains below come from one sample, sequenced in a study of post-analysis software for immune sequencing data (dated by TCRdb to 2014 to 2015). General findings and caveats noted by the study authors: Roughly 5 TRBV segments, including TRBV5-6, TRBV5-1 and TRBV20-1, were significantly more frequent in patients than controls.

No antigens are known for them. Libraries were prepared through PCR. Sequenced using an Illumina HiSeq 2500. Unique molecular identifiers were incorporated into TCR beta cDNA libraries to reduce PCR and sequencing biases. TCRdb reanalyzed the raw reads on its own, using fastp at Q25 for trimming and MiXCR for clone calling, and kept in-frame beta chains. Each record represents a unique CDR3 protein, reported with the most common genes and DNA among its rows. The sample data list fewer than 850,000 distinct CDR3 sequences, and 25% to 30% of these were observed just once. The ten largest clonotypes hold 0.55% to 0.65% of the sample. Material for sequencing was blood. The origin of the receptors is a girl aged 5 to 17 with multiple sclerosis.

The sample holds a few counts of this clonotype. DNA of the CDR3: TGTGCCACCAGCCGAACCTCCGACAGCTCCTACGAGCAGTACTTC. The encoded protein is CATSRTSDSSYEQYF. The V and J genes are TRBV15 and TRBJ2-7, with a tentative D call TRBD1 (5 bases). CDR1 and CDR2 from the germline V gene are LNHNV and YYDKDF (reference sequence). The germline V and J ends were trimmed by 5 bases and 0 bases, with 14 bases remaining between them. CDR3 size: 15 residues.

The rearrangement uses TRBV20-1 and TRBJ1-2; 11 positions match TRBD1. Germline CDR1 is DFQATT and CDR2 is SNEGSKA (reference sequence). The CDR3 length is 13 residues. The V segment lost 3 bases and the J segment 6 bases; nucleotides outside the gene matches: 3. The CDR3: CSARGQGGDGYTF. The CDR3 DNA is TGCAGTGCTAGGGGACAGGGGGGAGATGGCTACACCTTC.

V usage is TRBV29-1 and J usage is TRBJ2-7; D tentatively fits TRBD1 or TRBD2 (5 bases each). Germline CDR1 SQVTM, CDR2 ANQGSEA. V lost 2 bases, J lost 6 bases, and 14 bases lay in between. The CDR3 loop spans 13 amino acids. The CDR3 sequence is CSVEIVRDGEQYF. The DNA of the CDR3 is TGCAGCGTTGAAATTGTCAGGGACGGCGAGCAGTACTTC.

The V gene is TRBV4-3, the J gene TRBJ2-7; TRBD1 aligns across 9 bases. The germline gives CDR1 LGHNA, CDR2 YSLEER. V lost 6 bases, J lost 3 bases, and 3 bases stayed unmatched. The CDR3 contains 13 residues. Written as DNA, the CDR3 is TGCGCCAGCAGGCAGGACAGGGGCTACGAGCAGTACTTC. Encoded protein: CASRQDRGYEQYF.

Worth noting for this clonotype: A junction boundary mismatches the germline segment, possibly from a read error. The rearrangement uses TRBV19 and TRBJ2-1; 11 nucleotides agree with TRBD2. The better agreement between TRBJ2-7 and the DNA end casts doubt on the J call. Germline loops: CDR1 LNHDA, CDR2 SQIVND (reference sequence). This CDR3 has 16 residues. The CDR3 region is CASSPRGTSGYNEQYF. The CDR3 DNA follows: TGCGCCAGTAGTCCGAGGGGGACTAGCGGTTACAATGAGCAGTACTTC.

This chain connects TRBV25-1 to TRBJ1-2, with D perhaps matching TRBD1 (5 bases). V gave up 6 bases and J gave up 13 bases, with 27 bases separating them. The CDR3 is 15 residues long. Germline loops: CDR1 MGHDK, CDR2 SYGVNS. The CDR3 nucleotides are TGTGCCAGCAGCCCCCGGACAAGCTCCAGCTATTCAGCCACCTTC. It yields the protein CASSPRTSSSYSATF.

This clonotype was detected a few times. CDR3 bases: TGCAGCGTTGAACTGGACAGAGCAGATGAAGCTTTCTTT. Its translation is CSVELDRADEAFF. This sequence joins TRBV29-1 and TRBJ1-1; D might be TRBD1 (6 bases). Per germline, CDR1 SQVTM and CDR2 ANQGSEA. Trimming shortened V by 2 bases and J by 7 bases, and 14 bases separated the two germline ends. The CDR3 spans 13 residues.

A few counts support this clonotype. This chain connects TRBV20-1 to TRBJ2-5; the D is unclear. The CDR3 runs 11 residues. The germline gives CDR1 DFQATT, CDR2 SNEGSKA (reference sequence). The V end was cut by 7 bases, the J end by 4 bases, with 10 bases between. The CDR3, as DNA: TGCAGTGTCCAAGTCCCAGAGACCCAGTACTTC. Translated, it gives CSVQVPETQYF.

This clonotype was observed a single time. CDR3 region: CASSQATRSGSGETQYF. For the CDR3, the DNA is TGCGCCAGCAGCCAAGCCACCCGGAGCGGGTCTGGGGAGACCCAGTACTTC. The rearrangement uses TRBV4-1 and TRBJ2-5, with TRBD2 as a possible D gene (6 bases). CDR1 MGHRA and CDR2 YSYEKL come from the germline V gene. The CDR3 length is 17 residues. V was cut by 1 base and J by 5 bases, with 20 bases left in between.

J is TRBJ1-1 and V is TRBV15; 7 bases map to TRBD1. J was trimmed by 11 bases and V by 0 bases; bases with no gene match: 3. The CDR3 has 12 amino acids. CDR1 and CDR2 from the germline V gene are LNHNV and YYDKDF (reference sequence). The CDR3 nucleotides read TGTGCCACCAGCAGAGATGTACAGGGGGCTTTCTTT. Protein: CATSRDVQGAFF.

This clonotype was seen only a few times. The chain joins TRBV20-1 to TRBJ2-1; D gene uncertain. Trimming pared 3 bases from V and 2 bases from J, leaving 20 bases between. The CDR3 has 17 amino acids. CDR1 and CDR2 (germline): DFQATT, SNEGSKA (reference sequence). DNA for the CDR3: TGCAGTGCTAGCCCTTACTTATCCGGGTCCGCCTACAATGAGCAGTTCTTC. It yields the protein CSASPYLSGSAYNEQFF.

This clonotype has at least ten counts. The chain links TRBV29-1 to TRBJ2-1; TRBD2 aligns across 8 bases. Germline CDR1 is SQVTM and CDR2 is ANQGSEA. CDR3 length: 13 amino acids. V shed 7 bases and J 9 bases; nucleotides not matched to a gene: 11. The CDR3 nucleotides are TGCAGCGGGAGATCACGGACTAGCACTGAGCAGTTCTTC. This codes for CSGRSRTSTEQFF.

This clonotype appeared a few times. The chain carries TRBV20-1 and TRBJ2-7, with 8 bases fitting TRBD2. From germline, CDR1 is DFQATT and CDR2 SNEGSKA (reference sequence). The CDR3 consists of 16 residues. V was pared by 0 bases and J by 3 bases, with 10 bases of the junction left unmatched. CDR3 amino acids: CSARDFGLSGGYEQYF. As DNA, the CDR3 is TGCAGTGCTAGAGATTTTGGTTTGAGCGGGGGCTACGAGCAGTACTTC.

The chain joins TRBV12-3 or TRBV12-4 to TRBJ2-1; 8 nucleotides agree with TRBD2. The assigned J gene may be wrong: the sequence end matches TRBJ2-7 better. This CDR3 contains 17 residues. The CDR3 DNA follows: TGTGCCAGCAGTTTCATGCGGGGGGCAAGCTCCTACAATGAGCAGTACTTC. Residues: CASSFMRGASSYNEQYF.

This chain joins TRBV20-1 and TRBJ1-5; possibly TRBD1 for D (5 bases). Per germline, CDR1 DFQATT and CDR2 SNEGSKA (reference sequence). Trimming removed 4 bases at V and 3 bases at J, with 16 bases between. CDR3 size: 15 residues. DNA of the CDR3: TGCAGTGCTAAGGGAATGTGGGGGAACAATCAGCCCCAGCATTTT. Residues: CSAKGMWGNNQPQHF.